Below, 14 T cell receptor beta chains from the same sample are listed, as sequenced in a study of shared clonotypes between healthy human individuals. Clones were sequenced by immunoSEQ multiplex PCR, and TCRdb holds only the in-frame ones, with some missing. Of about 2 million clones listed, 85% to 95% are singletons. Sequenced: naive CD4+ T cells sorted from blood. Indicated subset: CD45RA+ positively selected. These receptors originate from a man aged 18 to 29 in good health.

This rearrangement joins TRBV28 to TRBJ1-2, with TRBD1 matching 7 bases. CDR1 is MDHEN, CDR2 SYDVKM, per germline. Germline trimming cut 5 bases from V and 3 bases from J; bases unmatched to any gene: 3. CDR3 size: 13 residues. The CDR3 loop is CASSRQGDYGYTF. The CDR3 coding sequence is TGTGCCAGCAGTCGACAGGGCGACTATGGCTACACCTTC.

Comments on this clone: One base away lies a much larger clone, so this may be a sequencing read error. The chain employs TRBV7-3 and TRBJ2-2; a possible D gene is TRBD1 (6 bases). The germline gives CDR1 SGHTA, CDR2 FQGTGA. The V end lost 4 bases, the J end lost 1 base, and 7 bases lay between the germline ends. The CDR3 is 14 amino acids. CDR3 sequence (DNA): TGTGCCAGCAGCTCGACAGGGAACACCGGGGAGCTGTTTTTT. It is translated as CASSSTGNTGELFF.

Only one count was recorded for this clone. The same CDR3 can be traced to other DNA sequences in this sample. V is TRBV6-5 and J is TRBJ2-7; D may be TRBD2 (5 bases). CDR1 is MNHEY, CDR2 SVGAGI, per germline. The CDR3 covers 15 residues. The germline V and J ends were trimmed by 0 bases and 0 bases, with 9 bases remaining between them. The CDR3 DNA is TGTGCCAGCAGTTACTCAGGCGGGTTCTCCTACGAGCAGTACTTC. It translates to CASSYSGGFSYEQYF.

This rearrangement joins TRBV4-1 to TRBJ2-1; the D gene is possibly TRBD2 (6 bases). This CDR3 has 16 residues. Trimming stripped 2 bases from V and 2 bases from J, with 13 bases between. The germline V gene has CDR1 MGHRA and CDR2 YSYEKL. The CDR3 nucleotides read TGCGCCAGCAGCCAACCCGGGACTCAAACCTACAATGAGCAGTTCTTC. Encoded protein: CASSQPGTQTYNEQFF.

The chain joins TRBV7-2 to TRBJ2-5; D is undetermined. The V and J ends lost 5 bases and 5 bases respectively, with 21 bases between them. This CDR3 has 16 residues. The germline CDR1 and CDR2 sequences are SGHTA and FQGNSA. As DNA, the CDR3 is TGTGCCAGCAGCCCCAACAAGAACCAAGGTTGGGAGACCCAGTACTTC. Its protein product is CASSPNKNQGWETQYF.

This rearrangement joins TRBV5-1 to TRBJ2-5; 8 bases agree with TRBD1. The ends lost 7 bases at V and 1 base at J; junction bases unmatched: 9. The V gene's germline CDR1 is SGHRS and CDR2 YFSETQ. The CDR3 length is 15 residues. The CDR3 nucleotides read TGCGCCAGCGCTCCCGGGGGACAGGTCCAAGAGACCCAGTACTTC. Translated, it gives CASAPGGQVQETQYF.

The rearrangement links TRBV7-3 to TRBJ2-2; 9 positions match TRBD2. This CDR3 is 16 amino acids long. CDR1 and CDR2 from the germline V gene are SGHTA and FQGTGA. The V gene end was trimmed by 0 bases and the J gene end by 5 bases; junction bases not matched to a gene: 4. The CDR3, as DNA: TGTGCCAGCAGCTTAACGTTAGCGGGGGCGACCGGGGAGCTGTTTTTT. Translating gives CASSLTLAGATGELFF.

This chain joins TRBV11-2 and TRBJ2-7; no clear D. Germline assignment: CDR1 SGHAT and CDR2 FQNNGV. This CDR3 contains 15 residues. Trimming left V 5 bases short and J 3 bases short, with 17 bases between. CDR3 nucleotides: TGTGCCAGCAGCCCGCTCCCCTATCCCCGCTACGAGCAGTACTTC. Protein: CASSPLPYPRYEQYF.

The rearrangement joins TRBV5-1 to TRBJ2-1, with TRBD2 matching 9 bases. The germline V gene encodes CDR1 SGHRS and CDR2 YFSETQ. V lost 4 bases to trimming and J lost 3 bases; unmatched junction nucleotides: 11. This CDR3 spans 17 amino acids. The DNA for the CDR3 is TGCGCCAGCAGCACGCCCGGGACTAGCCTGAACTACAATGAGCAGTTCTTC. This encodes CASSTPGTSLNYNEQFF.

The chain uses TRBV5-1 and TRBJ1-6; no reliable D call. Germline assignment: CDR1 SGHRS and CDR2 YFSETQ. The germline V and J ends were trimmed by 0 bases and 5 bases, with 6 bases remaining between them. This CDR3 is 14 amino acids long. CDR3 nucleotide sequence: TGCGCCAGCAGCTTGGAACCGAATAATTCACCCCTCCACTTT. Amino acid sequence: CASSLEPNNSPLHF.

V and J are TRBV7-2 and TRBJ1-2; D remains unclear. V was shortened by 1 base and J by 0 bases, with 9 bases between the two germline ends. The CDR3 has 15 amino acids. The germline V gene has CDR1 SGHTA and CDR2 FQGNSA. In DNA, the CDR3 is TGTGCCAGCAGCTTAGGAAGATTAGCTAACTATGGCTACACCTTC. Protein sequence: CASSLGRLANYGYTF. The variable domain in full, with the rest retrieved from reference TRBV7-2 and TRBJ1-2, is GAGVSQSPSNKVTEKGKDVELRCDPISGHTALYWYRQSLGQGLEFLIYFQGNSAPDKSGLPSDRFSAERTGGSVSTLTIQRTQQEDSAVYLCASSLGRLANYGYTFGSGTRLTVV.

The rearrangement links TRBV11-3 to TRBJ2-1; 11 bases match TRBD2. Germline trimming cut 5 bases from V and 4 bases from J; bases unmatched to any gene: 7. This CDR3 comprises 16 residues. Germline CDR1 is SGHNT and CDR2 is YENEEA. This chain's CDR3 is CASSVTSGSLYNEQFF. The CDR3 nucleotides read TGTGCCAGCAGCGTTACTAGCGGGAGCCTTTACAATGAGCAGTTCTTC.

The J gene is TRBJ1-5, the V gene TRBV18; maybe TRBD1 (5 bases). The CDR3 spans 15 residues. CDR1 and CDR2 (germline): KGHSH, LQKENI. V shed 4 bases and J shed 6 bases, with 16 bases lying between them. The CDR3 spells CASSRGIGGTQPQHF. In DNA form, the CDR3 reads TGTGCCAGCTCACGGGGGATCGGGGGAACTCAGCCCCAGCATTTT.

The gene calls are TRBV30 and TRBJ1-1; D is possibly TRBD1 (5 bases). Trimming stripped 4 bases from V and 11 bases from J, with 23 bases between. Germline CDR1 is GTSNPN and CDR2 is SVGIG (reference sequence). This CDR3 region has 14 residues. The CDR3 bases are TGTGCCTGGAATTACGAGGGACTCACAGAAGGGGCTTTCTTT. Amino acid sequence: CAWNYEGLTEGAFF.